Given below is one T cell receptor (beta chain) in context. In the source study's methods: Researchers report that nucleated cell counts were estimated from reference gene primer amplification. Only in-frame clones appear in the TCRdb table, and some are missing; sequencing was by immunoSEQ multiplex PCR. V and J calls and clone size follow that table, whereas D and trimming were derived from the DNA. The sample lists 150,000 or so clones, 70% to 90% occurring once. This entry is derived from a study of blood T cell repertoires in COVID-19. Background on the study: Acute and convalescent COVID-19 samples came from the United States, Italy and Spain. T cells, B-cell-depleted T cells, or PBMCs provided the cDNA or gDNA that served as material.

The CDR3 contains 14 residues. V shed 4 bases and J shed 2 bases, with 8 bases lying between them. CDR1 is ENHRY, CDR2 SYGVKD, per germline. This sequence joins TRBV10-3 and TRBJ2-2; D is unresolved. Input material: peripheral blood. The receptor's source is a human donor in a cohort sampled during active COVID-19. The CDR3 DNA reads TGTGCCATCAGTGTCGAGCTTAACACCGGGGAGCTGTTTTTT. Translated, it gives CAISVELNTGELFF.